The present T cell receptor (beta chain) was sequenced within a study of regulatory T cells in long-lasting Graves disease. To make TCR beta libraries, researchers used iRepertoire HTBI primers and Arm-PCR of CDR3 regions. TCRdb called the multiplex PCR reads again in MiXCR, with one record for every CDR3 protein. The table shows some 370,000 distinct CDR3 sequences, with approximately 10% occurring only once. Time point described: newly diagnosed GD, antithyroid drugs for less than 3 months. Making the TCR library involved RNA that had been extracted from PBMCs. In this cohort, patients came from an endocrinology department located in Xi'an, China. This CDR3 is built from 14 residues. Looked up from germline, CDR1 is SGHDN and CDR2 is FVKESK. The V end lost 2 bases, the J end lost 6 bases, and 10 bases lay between the germline ends. A further study also used this sample, focusing on T cells in Graves' hyperthyroidism and ophthalmopathy. That investigation notes: Newly diagnosed hyperthyroidism patients aged 18 to 65 years had disease lasting under 2 months. Diagnoses rested on clinical symptoms, serum thyroxine and TRAb, thyroid ultrasound and orbital computed tomography.

The receptor was derived from a woman younger than 35 with Graves disease. This chain connects TRBV14 to TRBJ1-4, with TRBD1 as a possible D gene (5 bases). Sequencing used peripheral blood mononuclear cells (PBMCs), obtained at new diagnosis, from a patient treated with antithyroid drugs. The CDR3 loop reads CASSQWGGDEKLFF. The CDR3 region has the DNA TGTGCCAGCAGCCAATGGGGGGGGGATGAAAAACTGTTTTTT.